These T cell receptor beta chains were read from a single sample in a study of blood T cells in healthy people across ages. TCRdb analysed the 5' RACE reads with MiXCR anew, one entry per CDR3 protein. Among about 500,000 distinct CDR3 sequences listed, less than 25% were seen once. This sample also belongs to another study, concerning T cells of mothers and their children.

The sample taken for sequencing was blood. These receptors all stem from a boy aged 5-17 years in good health. CDR3s leave out the opening cysteine and the closing phenylalanine or tryptophan. The order of the fields is D gene, V gene, J gene, CDR3 protein. The D gene is left open where the match is weak.

D gene: -
V gene: TRBV4-2
J gene: TRBJ1-4
CDR3 protein: ASRDGPGNEKLF

D gene: -
V gene: TRBV29-1
J gene: TRBJ1-1
CDR3 protein: SVADRMVNTEAF

D gene: -
V gene: TRBV11-2
J gene: TRBJ2-4
CDR3 protein: ASSETVVAKNIQY

D gene: -
V gene: TRBV2
J gene: TRBJ1-3
CDR3 protein: ASLRWGSSGNTIY

D gene: -
V gene: TRBV13
J gene: -
CDR3 protein: ASSPTGDGYYEQY

D gene: -
V gene: TRBV27
J gene: TRBJ1-6
CDR3 protein: ASSTGLGGSPLH

D gene: -
V gene: TRBV7-7
J gene: TRBJ2-7
CDR3 protein: ASSRTGPGCEQY

D gene: TRBD1
V gene: TRBV28
J gene: TRBJ1-3
CDR3 protein: ASSLGQISGNTIY

D gene: TRBD1
V gene: TRBV6-5
J gene: TRBJ2-1
CDR3 protein: ASSRTGSGNEQF

D gene: -
V gene: TRBV9
J gene: TRBJ1-2
CDR3 protein: ASSVEPSSIHT

D gene: -
V gene: TRBV20-1
J gene: TRBJ1-2
CDR3 protein: SARVPTGGIHYGYT

D gene: TRBD2
V gene: TRBV10-3
J gene: TRBJ2-7
CDR3 protein: AISESGGKNEQY

D gene: -
V gene: TRBV6-1
J gene: TRBJ2-5
CDR3 protein: ASSAGQLNPKTQY